This TCR beta chain was identified in a study of blood T cell repertoires in COVID-19. Study summary: Whether acute or convalescent, the COVID-19 samples came from the United States, Italy and Spain. In each case, the material was cDNA or gDNA derived from T cells, B-cell-depleted T cells, or PBMCs.

Clones were sequenced by immunoSEQ multiplex PCR, and TCRdb holds only the in-frame ones, with some missing. The data hold approximately 39,000 clones, with around 95% observed a single time. The V gene end was trimmed by 1 base and the J gene end by 2 bases; junction bases not matched to a gene: 11. The CDR3 has 17 residues. Germline-derived CDR1 and CDR2 are SGHTA and FQGNSA. The chain combines TRBV7-2 with TRBJ2-7; 7 nucleotides match TRBD2. Specimen: peripheral blood. This clonotype was obtained from a human donor with active COVID-19. The donor label of this sample is uncertain. The CDR3: CASSLGPGGPRTYEQYF. The CDR3, as DNA: TGTGCCAGCAGCTTAGGGCCGGGAGGACCCCGAACCTACGAGCAGTACTTC.